The clone carrying this T cell receptor (beta chain) has just one count. These data belong to a study of blood T cell repertoires in COVID-19. Study-level information: The origin of the acute and convalescent COVID-19 samples was the United States, Italy and Spain. Sources were T cells, B-cell-depleted T cells, or PBMCs; the material itself was cDNA or gDNA.

In the study's own analysis: Estimation of nucleated cell counts was performed using reference gene primer amplification. Libraries were prepared by immunoSEQ multiplex PCR; TCRdb keeps only in-frame clonotypes and omits some of them. V and J calls plus clone size are reproduced from that table; the DNA served to infer D and trimming. Here the sample spans around 60,000 clones, 80% to 85% being singletons. Trimming pared 1 base from V and 1 base from J, leaving 14 bases between. The CDR3 is made up of 17 amino acids. Per germline, CDR1 SGHVS and CDR2 FQNEAQ. The clonotype comes from a woman older than 75 with active or convalescent COVID-19. Sequencing was done on a sample of peripheral blood. This chain connects TRBV7-8 to TRBJ1-5, with D possibly being TRBD1 (6 bases). CDR3 amino acids: CASSLGRGGLSNQPQHF. The DNA for the CDR3 is TGTGCCAGCAGCTTAGGTCGGGGGGGCTTGAGCAATCAGCCCCAGCATTTT. Full variable domain (rest looked up from reference TRBV7-8 and TRBJ1-5): GAGVSQSPRYKVAKRGQDVALRCDPISGHVSLFWYQQALGQGPEFLTYFQNEAQLDKSGLPSDRFFAERPEGSVSTLKIQRTQQEDSAVYLCASSLGRGGLSNQPQHFGDGTRLSIL.